The 6 T cell receptor beta chains in this list originate from one sample, sequenced in a study of blood T cell repertoires in COVID-19. TCRdb's copy holds only in-frame clones and misses some; the assay was immunoSEQ multiplex PCR. The repertoire includes around 220,000 clones, about nine tenths of them detected once, and 4.4% sits in the top ten. Sequenced material: peripheral blood. The origin of the receptors is a man aged 45-65 years with acute or convalescent COVID-19.

The V gene is TRBV29-1, the J gene TRBJ2-1, with D possibly TRBD2 on 5 matching bases. There are 13 residues in the CDR3. Germline V gene sequence: CDR1 SQVTM, CDR2 ANQGSEA. V dropped 6 bases and J dropped 1 base, with 10 bases sitting between them. CDR3 DNA sequence: TGCAGCGTCAACCGGGGTTCCTACAATGAGCAGTTCTTC. Encoded protein: CSVNRGSYNEQFF.

J is TRBJ2-2 and V is TRBV6-6; D is unresolved. Trimming removed 5 bases from V and 1 base from J, with 8 bases in between. Germline V gene data show CDR1 as MNHNY and CDR2 as SVGAGI (reference sequence). The CDR3 length is 14 residues. The CDR3 sequence is CASSPSVNTGELFF. In DNA, the CDR3 is TGTGCCAGCAGTCCCTCGGTGAACACCGGGGAGCTGTTTTTT.

This clone was found a few times. The chain is built from TRBV5-1 and TRBJ2-7; TRBD1 agrees at 7 bases. Germline CDR1 and CDR2: SGHRS and YFSETQ. The trim removed 3 bases at V and 2 bases at J, leaving 2 bases unmatched. This CDR3 contains 13 residues. CDR3 sequence (DNA): TGCGCCAGCAGCTGGGGACAGACCTACGAGCAGTACTTC. Residues: CASSWGQTYEQYF. Filled out from reference TRBV5-1 and TRBJ2-7, the complete variable domain reads KAGVTQTPRYLIKTRGQQVTLSCSPISGHRSVSWYQQTPGQGLQFLFEYFSETQRNKGNFPGRFSGRQFSNSRSEMNVSTLELGDSALYLCASSWGQTYEQYFGPGTRLTVT.

V gene TRBV27 combines with J gene TRBJ2-1; 12 nucleotides match TRBD1. Germline V gives CDR1 MNHEY, CDR2 SMNVEV (reference sequence). J lost 8 bases, V lost 5 bases, and 7 bases had no gene match. CDR3 size: 15 residues. CDR3 residues: CASSARDRGHHEQFF. The CDR3 DNA reads TGTGCCAGCAGTGCCCGGGACAGGGGGCACCATGAGCAGTTCTTC.

Only a few counts were recorded for this clone. The V and J genes are TRBV18 and TRBJ2-7, with 11 bases matching TRBD2. The CDR3 consists of 17 residues. Germline values: CDR1 KGHSH, CDR2 LQKENI. V lost 3 bases, J lost 0 bases, and 7 bases stayed unmatched. DNA for the CDR3: TGTGCCAGCTCACCTGGACTAGCGGGTGTTAGCTCCTACGAGCAGTACTTC. Its translation: CASSPGLAGVSSYEQYF.

The chain is built from TRBV20-1 and TRBJ2-7; TRBD2 agrees at 10 bases. The CDR3 spans 16 residues. Germline V gene data show CDR1 as DFQATT and CDR2 as SNEGSKA (reference sequence). Trimming at V came to 3 bases and at J to 2 bases, leaving 10 bases not matched to a gene. The CDR3 DNA follows: TGCAGTGCTAGTATCCTGGCTAGCGGGGGCCCCTACGAGCAGTACTTC. It is translated as CSASILASGGPYEQYF.